The clone carrying this T cell receptor (beta chain) was seen a few times. V was cut by 5 bases and J by 0 bases, with 17 bases left in between. From germline, CDR1 is SNHLY and CDR2 FYNNEI. The CDR3 consists of 17 residues. These data are taken from a study of blood T cell repertoires in COVID-19. Overall study: Sample material is recorded as cDNA or gDNA derived from T cells, B-cell-depleted T cells, or PBMCs.

In the study's own analysis: Amplified reference gene primers provided the basis for estimating nucleated cell counts. Some clones are missing from TCRdb's copy, which holds only in-frame ones; the method was immunoSEQ multiplex PCR. From that table come the V and J calls and clone size; the DNA was used to work out D and trimming. The table shows about 100,000 clones, with approximately 80% occurring only once. This sequence was found in a man aged 50-59 years with active or convalescent COVID-19. The rearrangement links TRBV2 to TRBJ2-1; the D is unclear. Sequencing used peripheral blood. The CDR3, as DNA: TGTGCCAGCAGTTTAAGAGCCGCAATAAGCTCCTACAATGAGCAGTTCTTC. Translation: CASSLRAAISSYNEQFF.